A selection of T cell receptor beta chains follows, all from one sample in a study of CD8+ T cells in alopecia areata. The assay was immunoSEQ multiplex PCR, and TCRdb's table has in-frame clones only and misses some. The data contain 130,000 to 150,000 clones, 47% of them singletons. Source material: CD4+ T cells sorted from blood. These receptors originate from a human donor with alopecia areata. Both conserved end residues are part of each CDR3. Size tells how often a clone was seen (once, few, many) or the class of an expanded clone, and some rows leave it out.

clone_size: few; j_call: TRBJ2-1; v_call: TRBV5-1; cdr3_aa: CASSQGLAGGVEQFF
clone_size: NA; j_call: TRBJ1-2; v_call: TRBV29-1; cdr3_aa: CSVVRDAYGYTF
clone_size: NA; j_call: TRBJ1-2; v_call: TRBV7-9; cdr3_aa: CVFGGDSTNYGYTF
clone_size: NA; j_call: TRBJ2-6; v_call: TRBV7-9; cdr3_aa: CASSFRSGANVLTF
clone_size: NA; j_call: TRBJ2-7; v_call: TRBV5-1; cdr3_aa: CASSLAPGGPGYEQYF
clone_size: NA; j_call: TRBJ2-7; v_call: TRBV7-2; cdr3_aa: CASSPGQGIPYEQYF
clone_size: NA; j_call: TRBJ1-4; v_call: TRBV5-1; cdr3_aa: CASRGQGTEKLFF
clone_size: few; j_call: TRBJ2-7; v_call: TRBV30; cdr3_aa: CAWGQYEQYF
clone_size: once; j_call: TRBJ2-5; v_call: TRBV5-4; cdr3_aa: CASSPRDTQETQYF
clone_size: NA; j_call: TRBJ1-2; v_call: TRBV6-6; cdr3_aa: CASTLGGGYTF
clone_size: NA; j_call: TRBJ1-5; v_call: TRBV29-1; cdr3_aa: CSVAVQENQPQHF
clone_size: few; j_call: TRBJ2-1; v_call: TRBV29-1; cdr3_aa: CSAKSTPLEQFF
clone_size: NA; j_call: TRBJ1-1; v_call: TRBV29-1; cdr3_aa: CSVGPGQGSPEAFF
clone_size: NA; j_call: TRBJ2-1; v_call: TRBV7-6; cdr3_aa: CASSLRGDSYNEQFF
clone_size: NA; j_call: TRBJ2-7; v_call: TRBV6-5; cdr3_aa: CASSYSATGYEQYF
clone_size: NA; j_call: TRBJ2-7; v_call: TRBV28; cdr3_aa: CASSYERTSGSSYEQYF
clone_size: NA; j_call: TRBJ1-4; v_call: TRBV9; cdr3_aa: CASSGSGGREKLFF
clone_size: NA; j_call: TRBJ2-3; v_call: TRBV5-6; cdr3_aa: CASSLISTDTQYF